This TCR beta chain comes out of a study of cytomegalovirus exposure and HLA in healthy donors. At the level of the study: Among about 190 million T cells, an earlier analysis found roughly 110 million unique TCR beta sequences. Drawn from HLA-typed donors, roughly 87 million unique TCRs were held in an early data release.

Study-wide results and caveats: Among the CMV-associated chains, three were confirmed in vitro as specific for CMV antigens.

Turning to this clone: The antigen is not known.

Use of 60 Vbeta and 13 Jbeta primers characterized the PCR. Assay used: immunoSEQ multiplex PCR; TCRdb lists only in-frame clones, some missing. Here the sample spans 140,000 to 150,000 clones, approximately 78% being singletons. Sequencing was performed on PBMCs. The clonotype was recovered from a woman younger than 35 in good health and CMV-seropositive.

For the CDR3, the DNA is TGCAGCGTAGGCGGGACAGGGCATTACGAGCAGTACTTC. Amino acid sequence: CSVGGTGHYEQYF. V usage is TRBV29-1 and J usage is TRBJ2-7, with 9 bases identical to TRBD1. Per the germline V gene, CDR1 is SQVTM and CDR2 is ANQGSEA. The ends lost 6 bases at V and 4 bases at J; junction bases unmatched: 7. The CDR3 runs 13 residues.